Listed here are 10 T cell receptor beta chains from one sample, sequenced in a study of T cells in Graves' hyperthyroidism and ophthalmopathy (dated 2019 in TCRdb). The protocol used for the library was multiplex PCR. TCRdb names Illumina HiSeq 2000 as the instrument used. TCR beta CDR3 regions were amplified from RNA transcripts. The TCR CDR3 was subjected to a first round of RT-PCR using the HTBI primer set and the Qiagen OneStep RT-PCR kit. In-frame beta chains were kept once TCRdb had trimmed the public reads at Q25 with fastp and called clones with MiXCR. CDR3 protein sequences are deduplicated, and each keeps its most common genes and DNA. Within this sample are hundreds of thousands of distinct CDR3 sequences, with roughly 13% of them counted one time only. Of the sample, 9% to 9.5% falls within the top ten clones. Sequencing used blood. All receptors derive from a woman aged 18 to 35 with Graves' hyperthyroidism.

This clonotype was observed once. A read error may be the cause here, since a much bigger clone is one base away. The V call is TRBV3-1, the J call TRBJ2-1; no reliable D call. Per the germline V gene, CDR1 is LGHDT and CDR2 is YNNKEL (reference sequence). This CDR3 has 12 amino acids. V gave up 4 bases and J gave up 7 bases, with 8 bases separating them. CDR3 sequence: CASSRTKNEQFF. The DNA for the CDR3 is TGTGCCAGCAGCCGTACTAAAAATGAGCAGTTCTTC.

This clonotype was seen more than once but under ten times. This chain links TRBV7-9 with TRBJ1-6; the D is unclear. This CDR3 has 13 amino acids. Trimming shortened V by 5 bases and J by 8 bases, and 10 bases separated the two germline ends. Germline CDR1 and CDR2: SEHNR and FQNEAQ (reference sequence). CDR3 in DNA: TGTGCCAGCAGCCCCGGAGTGGATTCACCCCTCCACTTT. Its translation: CASSPGVDSPLHF.

The chain has TRBV5-1 and TRBJ2-6, with D possibly matching TRBD1 (6 bases). CDR1 is SGHRS, CDR2 YFSETQ, per germline. The CDR3 is made up of 16 amino acids. The V and J ends lost 5 bases and 4 bases respectively, with 16 bases between them. CDR3 nucleotide sequence: TGCGCCAGCAGGAACCACAGGGACACCGGGGCCAACGTCCTGACTTTC. It yields the protein CASRNHRDTGANVLTF.

This clonotype has more than one count but fewer than ten. V gene TRBV9 combines with J gene TRBJ2-2; 7 bases align to TRBD2. Germline V lookup: CDR1 SGDLS, CDR2 YYNGEE. After removal of 0 bases from V and 6 bases from J, the junction contained 2 bases not matched to a gene. The CDR3 runs to 14 residues. CDR3: CASSVAGGAGELFF. As DNA, the CDR3 is TGTGCCAGCAGCGTAGCTGGGGGGGCCGGGGAGCTGTTTTTT. The full variable domain, completed using reference TRBV9 and TRBJ2-2, is DSGVTQTPKHLITATGQRVTLRCSPRSGDLSVYWYQQSLDQGLQFLIQYYNGEERAKGNILERFSAQQFPDLHSELNLSSLELGDSALYFCASSVAGGAGELFFGEGSRLTVL.

In this sample, this clonotype turned up many times. In DNA, the CDR3 is TGTGCCAGCAGCTCCCGAAAGCTAGACCTAGCATTTCGCCCAGATACGCAGTATTTT. This gives the protein CASSSRKLDLAFRPDTQYF. V usage is TRBV11-2 and J usage is TRBJ2-3; weak D call: TRBD2 (5 bases). Germline assignment: CDR1 SGHAT and CDR2 FQNNGV. The V end lost 4 bases, the J end lost 4 bases, and 27 bases lay between the germline ends. CDR3 length: 19 amino acids.

This clonotype has just a few counts. The chain recombines TRBV7-6 with TRBJ2-5; no firm D call. The V and J ends lost 1 base and 5 bases respectively, with 5 bases between them. The CDR3 contains 12 residues. CDR1 and CDR2 from the germline V gene are SGHVS and FNYEAQ. The CDR3 is CASSLGDETQYF. The CDR3 bases are TGTGCCAGCAGCTTAGGGGATGAGACCCAGTACTTC.

This clonotype was seen only a few times. The rearrangement joins TRBV6-1 to TRBJ2-7; no firm D call. This CDR3 is 14 amino acids long. The germline CDR1 and CDR2 sequences are MNHNS and SASEGT. The ends were cut back, 3 bases at V and 0 bases at J, with 9 bases in the middle. CDR3 amino acids: CASSDFLGSYEQYF. In DNA, the CDR3 is TGTGCCAGCAGTGACTTCCTGGGCTCCTACGAGCAGTACTTC.

The rearrangement uses TRBV6-1 and TRBJ1-5; D uncertain. There are 19 residues in the CDR3. CDR1 and CDR2 from the germline V gene are MNHNS and SASEGT. Trimming cost V 2 bases and J 2 bases, with 22 bases left between them. The CDR3 DNA reads TGTGCCAGCAGTGAATCGACGGCTTCGGTTCTTTTCGGCAATCAGCCCCAGCATTTT. It specifies CASSESTASVLFGNQPQHF.

CDR3 in amino acids: CSANPPDNPYEQYF. The CDR3, as DNA: TGCAGTGCTAACCCCCCCGATAACCCCTACGAGCAGTACTTC. J is TRBJ2-7 and V is TRBV20-1; D unclear. This CDR3 has 14 residues. The germline gives CDR1 DFQATT, CDR2 SNEGSKA (reference sequence). The ends were cut back, 4 bases at V and 2 bases at J, with 15 bases in the middle.

In this sample, this clonotype turned up many times. This sequence joins TRBV2 and TRBJ2-7; possible D gene TRBD1, 6 bases. The CDR3 runs to 14 residues. The V and J ends lost 6 bases and 1 base respectively, with 13 bases between them. The V gene's germline CDR1 is SNHLY and CDR2 FYNNEI. DNA for the CDR3: TGTGCCAGCAGAAACAGGGAAGGTTCCTACGAGCAGTACTTC. It specifies CASRNREGSYEQYF.